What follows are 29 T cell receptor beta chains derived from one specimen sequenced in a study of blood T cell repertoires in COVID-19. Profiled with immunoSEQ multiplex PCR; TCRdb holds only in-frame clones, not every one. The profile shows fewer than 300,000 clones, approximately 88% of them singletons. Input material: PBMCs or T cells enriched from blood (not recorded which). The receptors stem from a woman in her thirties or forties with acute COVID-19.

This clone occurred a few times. The CDR3 here is CASSLVQGYNSPLHF. For the CDR3, the DNA is TGTGCCAGCAGCCTGGTACAGGGTTATAATTCACCCCTCCACTTT. V is TRBV5-8 and J is TRBJ1-6, with TRBD1 as a possible D gene (6 bases). Trimming removed 4 bases from V and 4 bases from J, with 12 bases in between. Germline CDR1 and CDR2: SGHTS and YDEGEE. The CDR3 is 15 residues long.

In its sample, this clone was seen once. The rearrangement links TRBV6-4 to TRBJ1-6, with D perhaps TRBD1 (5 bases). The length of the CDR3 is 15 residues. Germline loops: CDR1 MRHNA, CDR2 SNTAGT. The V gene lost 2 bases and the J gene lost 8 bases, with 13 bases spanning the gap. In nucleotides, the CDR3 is TGTGCCAGCAGTGACCTCGCAGGAGGGGATTCACCCCTCCACTTT. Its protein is CASSDLAGGDSPLHF.

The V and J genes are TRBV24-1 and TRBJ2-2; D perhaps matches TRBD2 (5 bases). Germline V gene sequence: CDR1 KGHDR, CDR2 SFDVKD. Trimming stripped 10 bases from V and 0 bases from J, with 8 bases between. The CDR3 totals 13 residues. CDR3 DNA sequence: TGTGCCACGGGAGAATCGAACACCGGGGAGCTGTTTTTT. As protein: CATGESNTGELFF.

The CDR3 DNA is TGTGCCAGCAGCCAGATCGGTAGGACAGGGGTGAATCAGCCCCAGCATTTT. It yields the protein CASSQIGRTGVNQPQHF. The chain combines TRBV7-8 with TRBJ1-5; 9 bases line up with TRBD1. CDR3 length: 17 amino acids. Germline CDR1 is SGHVS and CDR2 is FQNEAQ. J lost 4 bases, V lost 5 bases, and 12 bases had no gene match.

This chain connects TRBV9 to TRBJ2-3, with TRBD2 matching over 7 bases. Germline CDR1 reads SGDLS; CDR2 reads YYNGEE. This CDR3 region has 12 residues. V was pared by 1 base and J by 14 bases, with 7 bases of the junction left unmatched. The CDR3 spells CASSVPGGTRYF. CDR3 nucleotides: TGTGCCAGCAGCGTACCCGGGGGGACGAGGTATTTT.

For the CDR3, the DNA is TGTGCCAGCTCATTACAGGGAAACACTGAAGCTTTCTTT. This codes for CASSLQGNTEAFF. The chain uses TRBV18 and TRBJ1-1; the D gene is possibly TRBD1 (6 bases). V lost 5 bases to trimming and J lost 2 bases, with 9 bases between them. The germline V gene encodes CDR1 KGHSH and CDR2 LQKENI. The CDR3 has 13 amino acids. Using reference TRBV18 and TRBJ1-1 for the parts outside the CDR3, the full variable domain is NAGVMQNPRHLVRRRGQEARLRCSPMKGHSHVYWYRQLPEEGLKFMVYLQKENIIDESGMPKERFSAEFPKEGPSILRIQQVVRGDSAAYFCASSLQGNTEAFFGQGTRLTVV.

CDR3 coding DNA: TGTGCCAGCACTCCAGCGGGAGTGTACAATGAGCAGTTCTTC. Its protein product is CASTPAGVYNEQFF. This chain joins TRBV13 and TRBJ2-1; 8 bases align to TRBD2. Germline trimming cut 7 bases from V and 4 bases from J; bases unmatched to any gene: 6. Germline V CDR1 and CDR2: PRHDT, FYEKMQ (reference sequence). The CDR3 is 14 amino acids. The variable domain in full, completed from reference TRBV13 and TRBJ2-1, reads AAGVIQSPRHLIKEKRETATLKCYPIPRHDTVYWYQQGPGQDPQFLISFYEKMQSDKGSIPDRFSAQQFSDYHSELNMSSLELGDSALYFCASTPAGVYNEQFFGPGTRLTVL.

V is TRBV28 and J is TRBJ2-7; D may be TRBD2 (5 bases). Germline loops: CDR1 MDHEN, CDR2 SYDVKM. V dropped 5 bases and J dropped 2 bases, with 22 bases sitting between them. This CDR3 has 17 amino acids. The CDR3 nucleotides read TGTGCCAGCAGTCATCCTCCAGGAGGACCAGACCCCTACGAGCAGTACTTC. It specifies CASSHPPGGPDPYEQYF.

DNA for the CDR3: TGTGCCAGCAGCGGACTCAACCTCGAGCAGTACGTC. Translated, it gives CASSGLNLEQYV. The J gene is TRBJ2-7, the V gene TRBV2, with a weak D call TRBD2 (5 bases). V was cut by 6 bases and J by 6 bases, with 12 bases left in between. Germline values: CDR1 SNHLY, CDR2 FYNNEI. This CDR3 region has 12 residues.

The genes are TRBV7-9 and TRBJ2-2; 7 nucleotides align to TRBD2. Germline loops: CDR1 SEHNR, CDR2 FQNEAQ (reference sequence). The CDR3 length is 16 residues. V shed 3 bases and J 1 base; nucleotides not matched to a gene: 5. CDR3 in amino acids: CASSLGLAVNTGELFF. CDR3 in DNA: TGTGCCAGCAGCTTGGGGCTAGCGGTGAACACCGGGGAGCTGTTTTTT.

The DNA for the CDR3 is TGCGCCAGCAGCTTGGATGTCTATGGCAGGCACTCTAACACTGAAGCTTTCTTT. It is translated as CASSLDVYGRHSNTEAFF. This chain joins TRBV5-1 and TRBJ1-1; D is undetermined. Germline-derived CDR1 and CDR2 are SGHRS and YFSETQ. The CDR3 spans 18 residues. V lost 0 bases and J 2 bases, leaving 20 bases between the germline ends.

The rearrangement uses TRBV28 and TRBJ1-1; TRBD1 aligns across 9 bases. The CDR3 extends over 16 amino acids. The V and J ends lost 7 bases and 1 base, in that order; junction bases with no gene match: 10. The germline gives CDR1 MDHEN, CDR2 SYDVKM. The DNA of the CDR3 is TGTGCCAGCACCCAAAGACCGGGACAGGGGAACACTGAAGCTTTCTTT. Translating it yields CASTQRPGQGNTEAFF. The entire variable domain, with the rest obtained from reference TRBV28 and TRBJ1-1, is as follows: DVKVTQSSRYLVKRTGEKVFLECVQDMDHENMFWYRQDPGLGLRLIYFSYDVKMKEKGDIPEGYSVSREKKERFSLILESASTNQTSMYLCASTQRPGQGNTEAFFGQGTRLTVV.

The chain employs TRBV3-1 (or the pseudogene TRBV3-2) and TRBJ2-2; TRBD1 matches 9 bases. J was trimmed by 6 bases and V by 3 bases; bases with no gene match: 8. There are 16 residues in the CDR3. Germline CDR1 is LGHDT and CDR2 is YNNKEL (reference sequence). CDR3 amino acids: CASSQNTGGLAGELFF. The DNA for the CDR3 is TGTGCCAGCAGCCAGAACACAGGGGGCCTAGCCGGGGAGCTGTTTTTT.

The CDR3 nucleotides are TGTGCCAGCATGGACTGGGAAAATGAAAAACTGTTTTTT. It codes for CASMDWENEKLFF. The chain combines TRBV6-5 with TRBJ1-4; D gene unclear. The CDR3 is 13 residues long. With 7 bases removed from V and 5 bases from J, the gap between germline ends came to 11 bases. Germline CDR1 and CDR2: MNHEY and SVGAGI.

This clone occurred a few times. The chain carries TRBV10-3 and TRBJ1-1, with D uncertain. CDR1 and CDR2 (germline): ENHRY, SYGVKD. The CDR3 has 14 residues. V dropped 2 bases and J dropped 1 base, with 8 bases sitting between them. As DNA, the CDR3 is TGTGCCATCAGTGAGGACACTCAGAACACTGAAGCTTTCTTT. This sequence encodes CAISEDTQNTEAFF.

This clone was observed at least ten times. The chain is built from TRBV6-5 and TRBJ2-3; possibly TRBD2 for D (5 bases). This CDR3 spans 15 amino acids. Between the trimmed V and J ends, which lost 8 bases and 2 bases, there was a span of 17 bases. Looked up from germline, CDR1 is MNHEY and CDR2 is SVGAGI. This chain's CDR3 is CASAPLEGNTDTQYF. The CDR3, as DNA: TGTGCCAGCGCCCCCCTTGAGGGAAACACAGATACGCAGTATTTT.

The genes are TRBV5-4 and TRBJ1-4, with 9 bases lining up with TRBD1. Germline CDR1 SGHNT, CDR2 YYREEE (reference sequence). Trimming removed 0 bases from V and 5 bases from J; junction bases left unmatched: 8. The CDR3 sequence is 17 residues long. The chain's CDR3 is CASSLDPGQGSNEKLFF. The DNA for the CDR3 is TGTGCCAGCAGCTTGGATCCGGGACAGGGATCGAATGAAAAACTGTTTTTT.

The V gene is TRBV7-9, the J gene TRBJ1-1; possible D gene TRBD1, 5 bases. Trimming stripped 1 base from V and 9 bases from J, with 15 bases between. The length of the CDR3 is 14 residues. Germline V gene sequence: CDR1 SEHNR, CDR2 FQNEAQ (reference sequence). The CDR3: CASSLEGVWGKAFF. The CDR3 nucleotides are TGTGCCAGCAGCTTAGAAGGGGTCTGGGGTAAAGCTTTCTTT.

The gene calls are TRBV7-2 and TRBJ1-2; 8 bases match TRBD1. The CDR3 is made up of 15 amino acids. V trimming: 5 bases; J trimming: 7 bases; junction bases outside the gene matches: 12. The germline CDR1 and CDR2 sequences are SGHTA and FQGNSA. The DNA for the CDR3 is TGTGCCAGCAGCCATCCCCAGGGGGCGAGGAGTGGCTACACCTTC. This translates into CASSHPQGARSGYTF.

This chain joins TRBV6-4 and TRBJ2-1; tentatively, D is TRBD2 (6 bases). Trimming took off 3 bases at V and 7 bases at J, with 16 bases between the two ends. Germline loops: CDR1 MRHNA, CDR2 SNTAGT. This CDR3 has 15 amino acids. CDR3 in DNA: TGTGCCAGCAGTGAGTCTCTAGCGCCAGGGAATGAGCAGTTCTTC. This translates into CASSESLAPGNEQFF.

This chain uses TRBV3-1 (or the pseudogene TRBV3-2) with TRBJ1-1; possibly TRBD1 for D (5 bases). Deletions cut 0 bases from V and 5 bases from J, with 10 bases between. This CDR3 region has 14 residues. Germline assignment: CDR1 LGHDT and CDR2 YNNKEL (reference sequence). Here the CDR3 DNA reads TGTGCCAGCAGCCAAGATGGGGCTGGAACTGAAGCTTTCTTT. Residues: CASSQDGAGTEAFF.

CDR3 DNA: TGTGCCAGTAGTGGCCAAACCTACGAGCAGTACTTC. Its protein is CASSGQTYEQYF. The genes are TRBV19 and TRBJ2-7; D uncertain. From germline, CDR1 is LNHDA and CDR2 SQIVND (reference sequence). The length of the CDR3 is 12 residues. V gave up 5 bases and J gave up 2 bases, with 7 bases separating them.

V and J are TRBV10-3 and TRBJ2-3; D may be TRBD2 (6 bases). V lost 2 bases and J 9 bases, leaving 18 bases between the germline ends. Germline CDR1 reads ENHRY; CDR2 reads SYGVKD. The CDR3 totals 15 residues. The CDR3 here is CAISEGSGQAGTQYF. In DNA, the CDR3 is TGTGCCATCAGTGAGGGTAGCGGCCAAGCTGGGACGCAGTATTTT.

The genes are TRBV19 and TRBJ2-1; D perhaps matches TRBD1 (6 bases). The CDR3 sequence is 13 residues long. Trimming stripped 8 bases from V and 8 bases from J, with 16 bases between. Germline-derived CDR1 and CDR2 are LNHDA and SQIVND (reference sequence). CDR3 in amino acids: CASGRGGPDEQFF. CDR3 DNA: TGTGCCAGTGGCCGAGGGGGTCCAGATGAGCAGTTCTTC.

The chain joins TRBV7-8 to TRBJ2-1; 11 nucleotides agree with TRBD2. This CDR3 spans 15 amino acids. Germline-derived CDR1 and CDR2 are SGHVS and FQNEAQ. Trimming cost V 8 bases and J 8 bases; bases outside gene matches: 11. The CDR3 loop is CASALSSGRRDEQFF. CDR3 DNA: TGTGCCAGCGCCCTTTCTAGCGGGAGGCGGGATGAGCAGTTCTTC.

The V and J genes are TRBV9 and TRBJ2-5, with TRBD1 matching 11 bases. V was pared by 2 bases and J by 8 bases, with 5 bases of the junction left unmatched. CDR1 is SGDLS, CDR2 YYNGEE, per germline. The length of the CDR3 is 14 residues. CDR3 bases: TGTGCCAGCAGCGTTCCGGGACAGGGGGGAACCCAGTACTTC. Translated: CASSVPGQGGTQYF.

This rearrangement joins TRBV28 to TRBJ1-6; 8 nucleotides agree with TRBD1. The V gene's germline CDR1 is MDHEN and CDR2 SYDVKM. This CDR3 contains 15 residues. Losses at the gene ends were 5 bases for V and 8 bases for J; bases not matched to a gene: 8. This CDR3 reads CASSKQGVFDSPLHF. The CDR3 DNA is TGTGCCAGCAGTAAACAGGGGGTCTTTGATTCACCCCTCCACTTT.

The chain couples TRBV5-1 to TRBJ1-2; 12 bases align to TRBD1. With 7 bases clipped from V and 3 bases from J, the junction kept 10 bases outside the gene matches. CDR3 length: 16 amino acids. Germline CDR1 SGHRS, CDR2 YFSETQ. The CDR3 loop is CASGGTGGAGDYGYTF. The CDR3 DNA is TGCGCCAGCGGCGGGACAGGGGGCGCGGGGGACTATGGCTACACCTTC.

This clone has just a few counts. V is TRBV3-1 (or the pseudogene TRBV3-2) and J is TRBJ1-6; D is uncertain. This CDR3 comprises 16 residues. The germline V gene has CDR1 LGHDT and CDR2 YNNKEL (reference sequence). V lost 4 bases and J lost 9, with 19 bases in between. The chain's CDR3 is CASSRGLSNPFSPLHF. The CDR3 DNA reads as TGTGCCAGCAGCCGCGGACTATCGAATCCTTTTTCACCCCTCCACTTT.